This is a list of T cell receptor beta chains from one sample in a study of OX40 agonist ivuxolimab in advanced cancers. Clones were sequenced by immunoSEQ multiplex PCR, and TCRdb holds only the in-frame ones, with some missing. The sample yields 35,000 to 45,000 clones, 86% seen once. The starting material was CD4+ or CD8+ T cells sorted from blood, obtained in a trial of the OX40 agonist ivuxolimab. The receptors originated from an adult with an advanced solid tumor such as melanoma, head and neck, liver or kidney cancer. Both conserved end residues are part of each CDR3. The order of the fields is clone size, J gene, V gene, CDR3 protein. Expanded clones are given a class, and other clones once, few, many or no size at all.

size: NA; J: TRBJ1-4; V: TRBV7-9; CDR3: CASSLSAETNEKLFF
size: NA; J: TRBJ1-3; V: TRBV30; CDR3: CACIPGQGSGNTIYF
size: large; J: TRBJ2-1; V: TRBV13; CDR3: CASSFRQGTHEQFF
size: NA; J: TRBJ2-7; V: TRBV7-6; CDR3: CASSSFGTDYEQYF
size: NA; J: TRBJ1-3; V: TRBV5-6; CDR3: CASSLSREAGNTIYF
size: NA; J: TRBJ1-1; V: TRBV28; CDR3: CASRGRGNTEAFF
size: NA; J: TRBJ1-1; V: TRBV10-3; CDR3: CAISETGETTEAFF
size: NA; J: TRBJ1-5; V: TRBV27; CDR3: CASSSQGLGQPQHF
size: NA; J: TRBJ1-1; V: TRBV28; CDR3: CASSLRRGGNTEAFF
size: NA; J: TRBJ2-1; V: TRBV5-6; CDR3: CASRQRGYNEQFF
size: once; J: TRBJ2-3; V: TRBV5-4; CDR3: CASGPGIYTDTQYF